This note documents a single TCR beta chain sequence. This specimen belongs to a study of blood T cell repertoires in COVID-19. Methods used by the authors: For nucleated cells, counts were estimated from reference gene primer amplification. The data were produced by immunoSEQ multiplex PCR, yet TCRdb's version contains in-frame clones alone and is incomplete. V, J and clone size are those of that table, while D and trimming were read from the DNA. Found here are over 95,000 clones, roughly 90% of them singletons; the top ten hold 6.5% to 10%. Germline V lookup: CDR1 SGHNT, CDR2 YYREEE (reference sequence). The CDR3 contains 17 residues. With 4 bases clipped from V and 2 bases from J, the junction kept 7 bases outside the gene matches.

This clonotype was obtained from a woman in her seventies who had recovered from COVID-19. The source material was peripheral blood. The chain is built from TRBV5-4 and TRBJ2-7; TRBD2 matches at 15 bases. The CDR3 nucleotides are TGTGCCAGCAGCGTCCCGGGACTAGCGGGAGGCCCCTACGAGCAGTACTTC. This codes for CASSVPGLAGGPYEQYF.